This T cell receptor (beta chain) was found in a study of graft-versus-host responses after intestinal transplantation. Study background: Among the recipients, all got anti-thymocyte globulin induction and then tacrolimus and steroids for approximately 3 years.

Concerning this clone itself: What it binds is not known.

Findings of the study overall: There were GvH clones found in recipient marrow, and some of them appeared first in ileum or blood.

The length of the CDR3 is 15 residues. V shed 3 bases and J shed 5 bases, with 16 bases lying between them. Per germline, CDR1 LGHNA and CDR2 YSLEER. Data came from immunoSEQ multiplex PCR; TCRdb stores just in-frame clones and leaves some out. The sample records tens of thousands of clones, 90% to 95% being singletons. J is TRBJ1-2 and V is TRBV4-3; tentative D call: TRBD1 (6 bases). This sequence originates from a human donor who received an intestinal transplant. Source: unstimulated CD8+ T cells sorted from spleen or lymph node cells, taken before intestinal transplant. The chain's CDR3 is CASSHLETGDYGYTF. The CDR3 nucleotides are TGCGCCAGCAGCCACCTAGAGACAGGCGATTATGGCTACACCTTC.